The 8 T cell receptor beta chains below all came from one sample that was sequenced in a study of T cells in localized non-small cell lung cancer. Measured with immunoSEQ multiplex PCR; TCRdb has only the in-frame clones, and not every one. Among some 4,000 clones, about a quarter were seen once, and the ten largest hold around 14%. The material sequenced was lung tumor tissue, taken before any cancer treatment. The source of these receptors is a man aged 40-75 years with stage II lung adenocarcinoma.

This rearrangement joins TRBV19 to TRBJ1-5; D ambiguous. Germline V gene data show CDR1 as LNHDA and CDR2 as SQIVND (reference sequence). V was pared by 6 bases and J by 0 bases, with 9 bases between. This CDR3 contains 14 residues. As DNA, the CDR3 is TGTGCCAGTAGCCTTTACAGTAGCAATCAGCCCCAGCATTTT. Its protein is CASSLYSSNQPQHF.

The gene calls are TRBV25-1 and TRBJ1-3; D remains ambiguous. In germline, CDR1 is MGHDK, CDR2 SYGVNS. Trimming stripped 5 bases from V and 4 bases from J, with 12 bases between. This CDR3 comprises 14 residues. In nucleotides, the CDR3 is TGTGCCAGCAGTCTCCGGACGGGAGGAAACACCATATATTTT. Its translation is CASSLRTGGNTIYF.

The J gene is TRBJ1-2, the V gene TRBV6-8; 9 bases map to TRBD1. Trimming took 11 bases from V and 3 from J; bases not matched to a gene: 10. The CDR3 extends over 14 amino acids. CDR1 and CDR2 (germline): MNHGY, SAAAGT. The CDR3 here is CAACTGQGHYGYTF. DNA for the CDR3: TGTGCCGCATGTACGGGACAGGGCCACTATGGCTACACCTTC.

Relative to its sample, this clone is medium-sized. CDR3 region: CASSRTELYGYTF. The CDR3 DNA reads TGTGCCAGCAGCCGGACAGAACTCTATGGCTACACCTTC. This chain uses TRBV6-8 with TRBJ1-2; D might be TRBD1 (6 bases). The germline V and J ends were trimmed by 6 bases and 4 bases, with 12 bases remaining between them. The CDR3 covers 13 residues. Germline values: CDR1 MNHGY, CDR2 SAAAGT.

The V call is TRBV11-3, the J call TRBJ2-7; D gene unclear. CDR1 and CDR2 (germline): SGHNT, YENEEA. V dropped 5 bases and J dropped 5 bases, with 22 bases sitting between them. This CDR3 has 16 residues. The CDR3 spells CASSPQAFAPRDEQYF. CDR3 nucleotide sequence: TGTGCCAGCAGCCCTCAGGCCTTTGCCCCTCGGGACGAGCAGTACTTC.

The CDR3: CASSLTSGGYNEQFF. The DNA for the CDR3 is TGTGCCAGCAGCCTAACATCCGGCGGCTACAATGAGCAGTTCTTC. The rearrangement uses TRBV11-3 and TRBJ2-1, with no clear D. The germline V gene encodes CDR1 SGHNT and CDR2 YENEEA. V lost 5 bases and J 3 bases, leaving 14 bases between the germline ends. The CDR3 is 15 amino acids.

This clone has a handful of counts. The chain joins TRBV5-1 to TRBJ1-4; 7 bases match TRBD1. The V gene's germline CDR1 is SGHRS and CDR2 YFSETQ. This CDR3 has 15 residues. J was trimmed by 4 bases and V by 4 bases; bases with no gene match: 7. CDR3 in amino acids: CASSPTGYGNEKLFF. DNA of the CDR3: TGCGCCAGCAGCCCGACAGGGTATGGTAATGAAAAACTGTTTTTT.

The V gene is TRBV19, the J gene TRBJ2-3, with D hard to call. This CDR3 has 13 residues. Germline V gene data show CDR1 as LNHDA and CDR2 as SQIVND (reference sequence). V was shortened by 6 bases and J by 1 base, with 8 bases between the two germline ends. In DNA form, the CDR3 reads TGTGCCAGTAGGTTAGAGGGCACAGATACGCAGTATTTT. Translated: CASRLEGTDTQYF.